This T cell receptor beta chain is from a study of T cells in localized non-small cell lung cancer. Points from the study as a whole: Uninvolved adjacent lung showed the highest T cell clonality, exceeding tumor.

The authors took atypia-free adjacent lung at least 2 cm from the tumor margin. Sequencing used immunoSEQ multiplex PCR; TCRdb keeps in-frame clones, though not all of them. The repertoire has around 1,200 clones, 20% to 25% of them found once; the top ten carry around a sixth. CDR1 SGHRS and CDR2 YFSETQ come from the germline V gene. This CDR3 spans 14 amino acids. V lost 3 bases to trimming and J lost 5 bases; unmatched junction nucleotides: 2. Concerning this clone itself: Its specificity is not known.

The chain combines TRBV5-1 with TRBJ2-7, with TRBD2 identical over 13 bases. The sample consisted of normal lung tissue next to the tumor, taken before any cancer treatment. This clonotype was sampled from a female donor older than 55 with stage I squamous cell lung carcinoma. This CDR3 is CASSSGLAGDEQYF. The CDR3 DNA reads TGCGCCAGCAGCTCCGGACTAGCGGGAGACGAGCAGTACTTC.